The 21 T cell receptor beta chains below were found in one sample sequenced in a study of blood T cell repertoires in COVID-19. Some clones are missing from TCRdb's copy, which holds only in-frame ones; the method was immunoSEQ multiplex PCR. The table has around 45,000 clones, just under 70% seen once. Sequencing used peripheral blood. The receptors come from a man older than 75 with acute or convalescent COVID-19.

The CDR3 nucleotides read TGTGCCAGCAGCTTAGCTCTGGCAGGGGGTGCAGATACGCAGTATTTT. Its protein product is CASSLALAGGADTQYF. V gene TRBV7-6 combines with J gene TRBJ2-3, with TRBD1 identical over 7 bases. The CDR3 is 16 residues long. Losses at the gene ends were 0 bases for V and 4 bases for J; bases not matched to a gene: 7. CDR1 is SGHVS and CDR2 is FNYEAQ in the germline V gene.

The V call is TRBV7-2, the J call TRBJ2-7; D gene ambiguous. Germline V gene sequence: CDR1 SGHTA, CDR2 FQGNSA. Trimming removed 1 base at V and 2 bases at J, with 12 bases between. CDR3 length: 15 residues. CDR3 coding DNA: TGTGCCAGCAGCTTAGGAAGGCAGGCACCCTACGAGCAGTACTTC. The encoded protein is CASSLGRQAPYEQYF.

A few counts support this clone. DNA of the CDR3: TGTGCCAGCAGCTCCTCCGGGTCCTCGGGCTATGGCTACACCTTC. It encodes CASSSSGSSGYGYTF. The J gene is TRBJ1-2, the V gene TRBV9; no clear D. This CDR3 is 15 amino acids long. Trimming took 4 bases from V and 4 from J, leaving 17 bases between them. Germline CDR1 reads SGDLS; CDR2 reads YYNGEE.

V usage is TRBV10-2 and J usage is TRBJ1-1; D not certain. CDR1 and CDR2 (germline): WSHSY, SAAADI. V was trimmed by 5 bases and J by 0 bases, leaving 7 bases between them. The CDR3 contains 13 residues. CDR3 region: CASSQTVNTEAFF. Written as DNA, the CDR3 is TGCGCCAGCAGTCAAACAGTGAACACTGAAGCTTTCTTT.

J is TRBJ2-7 and V is TRBV30; 15 nucleotides agree with TRBD2. The CDR3 is 18 residues long. V was clipped by 0 bases and J by 5 bases; unmatched bases: 11. The germline gives CDR1 GTSNPN, CDR2 SVGIG (reference sequence). DNA for the CDR3: TGTGCCTGGAGTGTACGCGGACTAGCGGGAGGGCCTAGGAACGAGCAGTACTTC. This gives the protein CAWSVRGLAGGPRNEQYF.

The chain carries TRBV5-1 and TRBJ1-1; the D gene is possibly TRBD1 (6 bases). V was pared by 4 bases and J by 4 bases, with 11 bases between. The CDR3 extends over 13 amino acids. Looked up from germline, CDR1 is SGHRS and CDR2 is YFSETQ. In DNA, the CDR3 is TGCGCCAGCAGCCTCACAGGGATCACTGAAGCTTTCTTT. Translation: CASSLTGITEAFF.

The J gene is TRBJ1-2, the V gene TRBV6-5; 7 bases line up with TRBD1. The ends lost 6 bases at V and 1 base at J; junction bases unmatched: 5. The CDR3 consists of 14 residues. Germline values: CDR1 MNHEY, CDR2 SVGAGI. CDR3 region: CASRGGQSNYGYTF. CDR3 coding DNA: TGTGCCAGCAGGGGGGGACAGAGTAACTATGGCTACACCTTC.

The chain has TRBV7-8 and TRBJ1-4; D gene ambiguous. This CDR3 contains 17 residues. In germline, CDR1 is SGHVS, CDR2 FQNEAQ. Trimming took off 1 base at V and 4 bases at J, with 16 bases between the two ends. CDR3 sequence: CASSLVAHSPYNEKLFF. For the CDR3, the DNA is TGTGCCAGCAGCTTAGTGGCACACAGCCCTTATAATGAAAAACTGTTTTTT.

This clone turned up a few times. This chain uses TRBV5-6 with TRBJ1-3, with D unclear. CDR1 is SGHDT, CDR2 YYEEEE, per germline. This CDR3 region has 13 residues. V was clipped by 6 bases and J by 4 bases, with 11 bases between them. CDR3 residues: CASNLPGGNTIYF. The DNA for the CDR3 is TGTGCCAGCAACCTACCGGGGGGAAACACCATATATTTT. The complete variable domain, with remaining parts taken from reference TRBV5-6 and TRBJ1-3, reads DAGVTQSPTHLIKTRGQQVTLRCSPKSGHDTVSWYQQALGQGPQFIFQYYEEEERQRGNFPDRFSGHQFPNYSSELNVNALLLGDSALYLCASNLPGGNTIYFGEGSWLTVV.

This clone was detected only a few times. CDR3 nucleotides: TGTGCCAGCAGCCCCAGGTTTCGACCCGACGAGCAGTACTTC. Encoded protein: CASSPRFRPDEQYF. The chain recombines TRBV11-3 with TRBJ2-7; D is uncertain. The length of the CDR3 is 14 residues. Germline CDR1 SGHNT, CDR2 YENEEA. The ends were cut back, 5 bases at V and 5 bases at J, with 16 bases in the middle. Based on the CDR3 plus reference TRBV11-3 and TRBJ2-7, the full variable domain is EAGVVQSPRYKIIEKKQPVAFWCNPISGHNTLYWYLQNLGQGPELLIRYENEEAVDDSQLPKDRFSAERLKGVDSTLKIQPAELGDSAVYLCASSPRFRPDEQYFGPGTRLTVT.

The genes are TRBV4-3 and TRBJ2-3, with TRBD1 matching 10 bases. The ends lost 5 bases at V and 0 bases at J; junction bases unmatched: 5. The CDR3 loop spans 16 amino acids. Germline V gene lookup returns CDR1 LGHNA and CDR2 YSLEER. The CDR3 sequence: CASSTRTGGSTDTQYF. The CDR3 DNA reads as TGCGCCAGCAGCACCCGGACAGGGGGAAGCACAGATACGCAGTATTTT.

The V gene is TRBV3-1 (or the pseudogene TRBV3-2), the J gene TRBJ2-1, with a tentative D call TRBD2 (6 bases). CDR1 and CDR2 from the germline V gene are LGHDT and YNNKEL (reference sequence). The CDR3 has 15 residues. The germline V and J ends were trimmed by 4 bases and 4 bases, with 14 bases remaining between them. CDR3 bases: TGTGCCAGCAGCCCTCTGCCGGGGGTATACAATGAGCAGTTCTTC. It translates to CASSPLPGVYNEQFF.

V gene TRBV4-3 combines with J gene TRBJ1-2; possibly TRBD1 for D (5 bases). The CDR3 spans 15 residues. The V end lost 1 base, the J end lost 4 bases, and 13 bases lay between the germline ends. Germline loops: CDR1 LGHNA, CDR2 YSLEER. CDR3 sequence reads: CASSQGLTVGYGYTF. The CDR3 bases are TGCGCCAGCAGCCAAGGGTTGACAGTGGGCTATGGCTACACCTTC.

About this clone: Germline is not matched at one junction end, which may reflect a read error. The V and J genes are TRBV19 and TRBJ2-1, with D possibly TRBD1 on 6 matching bases. Germline CDR1 reads LNHDA; CDR2 reads SQIVND (reference sequence). This CDR3 spans 14 amino acids. The CDR3 DNA is TGTGCCAGTAGTATACAGGGGTCCTCCAATGAGCAGTTCTTC. This encodes CASSIQGSSNEQFF.

The rearrangement joins TRBV29-1 to TRBJ1-1; 8 bases fit TRBD1. Looked up from germline, CDR1 is SQVTM and CDR2 is ANQGSEA. The CDR3 totals 15 residues. After removal of 7 bases from V and 0 bases from J, the junction contained 10 bases not matched to a gene. The CDR3 sequence: CSAQGGQLLNTEAFF. CDR3 in DNA: TGCAGCGCACAGGGGGGACAGCTCTTGAACACTGAAGCTTTCTTT.

The DNA for the CDR3 is TGTGCCTGGAATAGGGGAGGATCCTACGAGCAGTACTTC. Its protein is CAWNRGGSYEQYF. This sequence joins TRBV30 and TRBJ2-7, with a possible D match to TRBD2 (6 bases). The CDR3 is 13 residues long. Germline V gene sequence: CDR1 GTSNPN, CDR2 SVGIG (reference sequence). Trimming shortened V by 4 bases and J by 1 base, and 11 bases separated the two germline ends.

CDR3 DNA: TGTGCCAGCAGTTACTCTATTTACACCGGGGAGCTGTTTTTT. Translation: CASSYSIYTGELFF. This chain links TRBV6-2 or TRBV6-3 with TRBJ2-2; D gene ambiguous. Trimming took off 0 bases at V and 3 bases at J, with 5 bases between the two ends. In germline, CDR1 is MNHEY, CDR2 SVGEGT. This CDR3 region has 14 residues.

The V gene is TRBV7-2, the J gene TRBJ2-1; TRBD2 agrees at 10 bases. Germline CDR1 SGHTA, CDR2 FQGNSA. The CDR3 is 16 residues long. Unmatched junction bases numbered 16, after V lost 2 bases and J lost 15 bases. The CDR3 region has the DNA TGTGCCAGCAGCTTAAGCCCTAGCGCCACTAGCGGGAAAGGGTTCTTC. Its protein is CASSLSPSATSGKGFF.

This chain uses TRBV19 with TRBJ1-5; perhaps TRBD1 as D (5 bases). CDR1 is LNHDA and CDR2 is SQIVND in the germline V gene (reference sequence). The CDR3 consists of 15 residues. The ends were cut back, 8 bases at V and 1 base at J, with 15 bases in the middle. The CDR3 DNA reads TGTGCCAGTCCTGGGTTCCAGGGCAGCAATCAGCCCCAGCATTTT. Translated: CASPGFQGSNQPQHF.

The V gene is TRBV27, the J gene TRBJ1-5, with D perhaps matching TRBD1 (6 bases). Trimming stripped 4 bases from V and 9 bases from J, with 19 bases between. Germline values: CDR1 MNHEY, CDR2 SMNVEV (reference sequence). The CDR3 is 15 amino acids. The chain's CDR3 is CASSSTTGLLGPQHF. For the CDR3, the DNA is TGTGCCAGCAGTTCCACGACAGGTCTTTTGGGGCCCCAGCATTTT.

The chain joins TRBV30 to TRBJ2-1; 14 bases fit TRBD2. This CDR3 comprises 15 residues. Trimming took 2 bases from V and 9 from J; bases not matched to a gene: 6. Looked up from germline, CDR1 is GTSNPN and CDR2 is SVGIG (reference sequence). Written as DNA, the CDR3 is TGTGCCTGGAGTAACCAGGGACTAGCGGGAGTTGAGCAGTTCTTC. Amino acid sequence: CAWSNQGLAGVEQFF.